A single sample is the source of the 26 T cell receptor beta chains below, sequenced in a study of blood T cell repertoires in COVID-19 (dated by TCRdb to 2019 to 2021). Library creation used the immunoSEQ multiplex PCR assay. Not all clones reach the TCRdb copy of this immuneACCESS table, which keeps in-frame sequences only. Checked studies attribute under half of the gap to unresolved V genes and leave the rest unexplained. Within this sample are hundreds of thousands of clones, with about 80% of them counted one time only. Clones ranked in the top ten supply under 2% of the sample. The specimen was peripheral blood. All receptors come from a woman older than 75 with acute or convalescent COVID-19.

The chain joins TRBV18 to TRBJ1-1, with no clear D. CDR3 length equals 13 residues. Between the trimmed V and J ends, which lost 3 bases and 7 bases, there was a span of 12 bases. Germline V gene lookup returns CDR1 KGHSH and CDR2 LQKENI. CDR3 amino acids: CASSPRLGDEAFF. The CDR3, as DNA: TGTGCCAGCTCACCCCGTCTGGGAGATGAAGCTTTCTTT.

The genes are TRBV11-3 and TRBJ2-3, with a weak D call TRBD2 (6 bases). Germline CDR1 is SGHNT and CDR2 is YENEEA. The CDR3 has 15 amino acids. V lost 3 bases and J lost 1, with 11 bases in between. CDR3 loop: CASSFRGGGTDTQYF. The CDR3 nucleotides read TGTGCCAGCAGCTTCCGGGGCGGGGGCACAGATACGCAGTATTTT.

This clone was observed a few times. This chain connects TRBV6-1 to TRBJ1-2; D is ambiguous. Germline lookup yields CDR1 MNHNS and CDR2 SASEGT. The CDR3 totals 14 residues. V lost 1 base and J lost 3, with 9 bases in between. DNA for the CDR3: TGTGCCAGCAGTGAAGTCGGAGGGTACTATGGCTACACCTTC. Amino acid sequence: CASSEVGGYYGYTF.

This clone was observed a single time. In nucleotides, the CDR3 is TGTGCCAGCAGACGCTCGGGACTTCAGTACTACGAGCAGTACTTC. The encoded protein is CASRRSGLQYYEQYF. This sequence joins TRBV6-5 and TRBJ2-7; perhaps TRBD2 as D (6 bases). The germline V gene encodes CDR1 MNHEY and CDR2 SVGAGI. The CDR3 has 15 amino acids. The V gene lost 6 bases and the J gene lost 3 bases, with 18 bases spanning the gap.

V and J are TRBV4-1 and TRBJ1-3, with D unresolved. Trimming stripped 4 bases from V and 0 bases from J, with 16 bases between. The germline CDR1 and CDR2 sequences are MGHRA and YSYEKL. This CDR3 has 17 residues. The CDR3: CASSPGGTSYSGNTIYF. CDR3 in DNA: TGCGCCAGCAGCCCCGGTGGTACGTCTTACTCTGGAAACACCATATATTTT.

The gene calls are TRBV5-1 and TRBJ1-4; weak D call: TRBD1 (6 bases). V dropped 4 bases and J dropped 3 bases, with 10 bases sitting between them. This CDR3 is built from 14 residues. Germline V lookup: CDR1 SGHRS, CDR2 YFSETQ. CDR3: CASSQGYSNEKLFF. The CDR3 nucleotides are TGCGCCAGCAGCCAGGGGTACTCTAATGAAAAACTGTTTTTT.

This chain uses TRBV6-6 with TRBJ2-7; 9 bases align to TRBD1. Germline CDR1 reads MNHNY; CDR2 reads SVGAGI (reference sequence). The V gene end was trimmed by 6 bases and the J gene end by 0 bases; junction bases not matched to a gene: 9. The CDR3 loop spans 16 amino acids. CDR3 sequence: CASSLTTGGLSYEQYF. DNA of the CDR3: TGTGCCAGCAGCCTAACCACAGGGGGCCTCTCCTACGAGCAGTACTTC.

V gene TRBV28 combines with J gene TRBJ1-1; possible D gene TRBD1, 6 bases. The CDR3 consists of 15 residues. V shed 5 bases and J shed 2 bases, with 15 bases lying between them. Germline V lookup: CDR1 MDHEN, CDR2 SYDVKM. The CDR3 here is CASSPAGHGNTEAFF. CDR3 nucleotides: TGTGCCAGCAGTCCAGCGGGACACGGAAACACTGAAGCTTTCTTT.

This clone occurred once. The V and J genes are TRBV2 and TRBJ1-5, with TRBD1 as a possible D gene (6 bases). CDR1 and CDR2 (germline): SNHLY, FYNNEI. The CDR3 has 14 residues. V dropped 7 bases and J dropped 4 bases, with 14 bases sitting between them. For the CDR3, the DNA is TGTGCCAGCAACCAACAGGGCTTTAATCAGCCCCAGCATTTT. This sequence encodes CASNQQGFNQPQHF.

V and J are TRBV4-1 and TRBJ2-3, with a possible D match to TRBD2 (6 bases). CDR3 length: 13 residues. The germline V gene has CDR1 MGHRA and CDR2 YSYEKL. V lost 3 bases, J lost 5 bases, and 9 bases lay in between. The CDR3 sequence is CASSQEGGDTQYF. DNA for the CDR3: TGCGCCAGCAGCCAGGAGGGAGGAGATACGCAGTATTTT.

J is TRBJ2-1 and V is TRBV29-1, with 12 positions matching TRBD2. There are 17 residues in the CDR3. Germline assignment: CDR1 SQVTM and CDR2 ANQGSEA. J gave up 6 bases and V 6 bases, and 15 bases lay outside the gene matches. The CDR3 sequence is CSVTPLAGGRHGNEQFF. For the CDR3, the DNA is TGCAGCGTGACCCCACTAGCGGGAGGAAGGCATGGCAATGAGCAGTTCTTC.

J is TRBJ1-3 and V is TRBV7-9; the D is unclear. The germline CDR1 and CDR2 sequences are SEHNR and FQNEAQ (reference sequence). V lost 5 bases, J lost 0 bases, and 8 bases lay in between. The CDR3 length is 14 residues. CDR3 coding DNA: TGTGCCAGCAGCCACGGGTACTCTGGAAACACCATATATTTT. Amino acid sequence: CASSHGYSGNTIYF.

The chain couples TRBV19 to TRBJ1-5, with 8 bases lining up with TRBD1. The CDR3 consists of 15 residues. CDR1 and CDR2 (germline): LNHDA, SQIVND (reference sequence). The junction had 6 bases not matched to a gene; V was cut back by 6 bases and J by 2 bases. CDR3 sequence (DNA): TGTGCCAGTAGAGCGCAGGGGGCAGGCAATCAGCCCCAGCATTTT. Its protein is CASRAQGAGNQPQHF.

V gene TRBV19 combines with J gene TRBJ2-7; 9 positions match TRBD2. Trimming cost V 6 bases and J 7 bases; bases outside gene matches: 7. CDR1 and CDR2 from the germline V gene are LNHDA and SQIVND (reference sequence). The CDR3 runs 13 residues. The chain's CDR3 is CASRPRGGGEQYF. Written as DNA, the CDR3 is TGTGCCAGTAGACCGCGGGGGGGTGGAGAGCAGTACTTC.

The chain recombines TRBV7-6 with TRBJ2-2, with TRBD1 matching 7 bases. Germline CDR1 is SGHVS and CDR2 is FNYEAQ. The J segment lost 7 bases and the V segment lost 5 bases, leaving 4 bases of the junction unmatched. There are 13 residues in the CDR3. The CDR3 loop reads CASSRQGGGELFF. The CDR3 bases are TGTGCCAGCAGCCGACAGGGTGGCGGGGAGCTGTTTTTT.

This clone was observed a single time. CDR3 bases: TGTGCCAGCAGCCAACAGGGAAATGAGCAGTTCTTC. This sequence encodes CASSQQGNEQFF. The rearrangement links TRBV3-1 (or the pseudogene TRBV3-2) to TRBJ2-1; TRBD1 might be the D (5 bases). The germline V gene has CDR1 LGHDT and CDR2 YNNKEL (reference sequence). Trimming took 2 bases from V and 7 from J, leaving 6 bases between them. The CDR3 sequence is 12 residues long.

The chain has TRBV6-2 or TRBV6-3 and TRBJ2-3, with 9 positions matching TRBD2. Germline V gene sequence: CDR1 MNHEY, CDR2 SVGEGT. This CDR3 region has 14 residues. With 5 bases clipped from V and 4 bases from J, the junction kept 4 bases outside the gene matches. The CDR3 is CASSKAGGADTQYF. Written as DNA, the CDR3 is TGTGCCAGCAGTAAGGCGGGAGGGGCAGATACGCAGTATTTT.

This clone was seen a handful of times. This rearrangement joins TRBV12-1 to TRBJ2-1; the DNA was not used to check the table's D call, TRBD2. TRBV12-1 is described as a pseudogene. The CDR3 runs 15 residues. CDR3 amino acids: CASSTRTSGDNEQFF. The DNA of the CDR3 is TGTGCCAGCAGCACCCGGACTAGCGGAGACAATGAGCAGTTCTTC.

This chain links TRBV6-1 with TRBJ1-5; 7 bases agree with TRBD1. The CDR3 runs 18 residues. Germline V gene sequence: CDR1 MNHNS, CDR2 SASEGT. The trim removed 4 bases at V and 0 bases at J, leaving 12 bases unmatched. The CDR3: CASSVKGQVSYSNQPQHF. As DNA, the CDR3 is TGTGCCAGCAGTGTTAAAGGACAGGTCTCCTATAGCAATCAGCCCCAGCATTTT.

V usage is TRBV7-2 and J usage is TRBJ2-3; a weak D match, TRBD1 (5 bases). Germline V gene sequence: CDR1 SGHTA, CDR2 FQGNSA. CDR3 length equals 15 residues. Between the trimmed V and J ends, which lost 1 base and 4 bases, there was a span of 12 bases. The CDR3 nucleotides are TGTGCCAGCAGCTTAGGGGTGGCAGGGTCAGATACGCAGTATTTT. Translating gives CASSLGVAGSDTQYF. Drawing the rest from reference TRBV7-2 and TRBJ2-3, the complete variable domain is GAGVSQSPSNKVTEKGKDVELRCDPISGHTALYWYRQSLGQGLEFLIYFQGNSAPDKSGLPSDRFSAERTGGSVSTLTIQRTQQEDSAVYLCASSLGVAGSDTQYFGPGTRLTVL.

The rearrangement joins TRBV28 to TRBJ2-5; 14 bases are a match to TRBD2. The CDR3 is 15 residues long. Germline V gene sequence: CDR1 MDHEN, CDR2 SYDVKM. Trimming cost V 7 bases and J 5 bases; bases outside gene matches: 6. The CDR3 DNA sequence: TGTGCCAGCACGCGACTAGCGGGAGGGCCGGAGACCCAGTACTTC. Translating it yields CASTRLAGGPETQYF.

V and J are TRBV28 and TRBJ2-5, with D perhaps TRBD1 (5 bases). CDR3 size: 11 residues. The germline V and J ends were trimmed by 6 bases and 7 bases, with 9 bases remaining between them. Germline loops: CDR1 MDHEN, CDR2 SYDVKM. In nucleotides, the CDR3 is TGTGCCAGCAGCCTTACAGGGACCCAGTACTTC. It codes for CASSLTGTQYF.

The chain uses TRBV13 and TRBJ2-7, with 9 bases identical to TRBD1. Looked up from germline, CDR1 is PRHDT and CDR2 is FYEKMQ (reference sequence). The CDR3 contains 16 residues. The J segment lost 4 bases and the V segment lost 5 bases, leaving 12 bases of the junction unmatched. The CDR3 protein is CASSGAWTGDRYEQYF. CDR3 DNA sequence: TGTGCCAGCAGCGGCGCGTGGACAGGGGATCGGTACGAGCAGTACTTC.

The chain couples TRBV18 to TRBJ1-2, with TRBD1 as a possible D gene (6 bases). The CDR3 spans 15 residues. In germline, CDR1 is KGHSH, CDR2 LQKENI. Trimming removed 2 bases at V and 4 bases at J, with 14 bases between. The CDR3 loop is CASSPSQQGTYGYTF. Written as DNA, the CDR3 is TGTGCCAGCTCACCATCCCAACAGGGTACCTATGGCTACACCTTC.

The J gene is TRBJ2-4, the V gene TRBV20-1, with 7 positions matching TRBD2. Per germline, CDR1 DFQATT and CDR2 SNEGSKA (reference sequence). CDR3 length equals 10 residues. Here the CDR3 reads CSPGTNIQYF. The CDR3 coding sequence is TGCAGCCCCGGGACTAATATTCAGTACTTC.

This chain joins TRBV6-5 and TRBJ2-7; 10 bases fit TRBD1. Germline trimming cut 4 bases from V and 4 bases from J; bases unmatched to any gene: 7. This CDR3 is built from 15 residues. Per the germline V gene, CDR1 is MNHEY and CDR2 is SVGAGI. In DNA form, the CDR3 reads TGTGCCAGCAGTTTCCGGACAGGGGGGGTTTACGAGCAGTACTTC. This encodes CASSFRTGGVYEQYF.